The 9 T cell receptor beta chains below come from one sample, sequenced in a study of blood T cells in healthy people across ages. Together with a sample-barcoded 5' primer, a J-beta primer mix was included in a second PCR lasting about 7 to 12 cycles. Each CDR3 protein gets one entry after TCRdb re-called the 5' RACE reads with MiXCR. The sample comprises 550,000 to 700,000 distinct CDR3 sequences, 25% to 30% of which are singletons, and around a sixth rests with the top ten. Input material: blood. These receptors all stem from a woman aged 65 to 85 in good health.

V usage is TRBV20-1 and J usage is TRBJ1-4; D not certain. The CDR3 sequence is 12 residues long. V was clipped by 5 bases and J by 7 bases, with 11 bases between them. Germline CDR1 is DFQATT and CDR2 is SNEGSKA (reference sequence). In nucleotides, the CDR3 is TGCAGTGCTCTCTCAATCGGTGAAAAACTGTTTTTT. Amino acids: CSALSIGEKLFF.

About this clonotype: Germline is not matched at one junction end, which may reflect a read error. The J gene is TRBJ2-5, the V gene TRBV5-1; D not certain. The CDR3 covers 12 residues. Germline lookup yields CDR1 SGHRS and CDR2 YFSETQ. The CDR3 reads CASTLYQETQYF. Written as DNA, the CDR3 is TGCGCCAGCACCTTGTACCAAGAGACCCAGTACTTC.

The rearrangement links TRBV7-2 to TRBJ2-5; 10 bases match TRBD2. Trimming at V came to 2 bases and at J to 2 bases, leaving 2 bases not matched to a gene. In germline, CDR1 is SGHTA, CDR2 FQGNSA. The CDR3 has 15 residues. The CDR3 DNA reads as TGTGCCAGCAGCTTAAGCGGGGGGGCACAAGAGACCCAGTACTTC. This encodes CASSLSGGAQETQYF.

The chain employs TRBV24-1 and TRBJ2-6; D remains ambiguous. CDR3 size: 15 residues. V dropped 4 bases and J dropped 4 bases, with 10 bases sitting between them. CDR1 KGHDR and CDR2 SFDVKD come from the germline V gene. Here the CDR3 reads CATSDPAAGANVLTF. DNA of the CDR3: TGTGCCACCAGTGACCCCGCTGCGGGGGCCAACGTCCTGACTTTC.

The V gene is TRBV5-5, the J gene TRBJ2-3, with 11 bases identical to TRBD1. J was trimmed by 5 bases and V by 4 bases; bases with no gene match: 9. This CDR3 spans 16 amino acids. CDR1 SGHKS and CDR2 YYEKEE come from the germline V gene (reference sequence). CDR3 amino acids: CASSLPGTGGLDTQYF. Written as DNA, the CDR3 is TGTGCCAGCAGCCTACCCGGGACAGGGGGTCTAGATACGCAGTATTTT.

The gene calls are TRBV4-3 and TRBJ1-2; unclear D gene. This CDR3 comprises 14 residues. Germline V CDR1 and CDR2: LGHNA, YSLEER. Trimming took off 0 bases at V and 4 bases at J, with 9 bases between the two ends. The CDR3 sequence: CASSQEASPYGYTF. Here the CDR3 DNA reads TGCGCCAGCAGCCAAGAGGCGAGCCCCTATGGCTACACCTTC.

This clonotype occurred a few times. This chain uses TRBV6-6 with TRBJ2-5, with D possibly matching TRBD2 (5 bases). The end of the DNA aligns better with TRBJ2-1, so the J call may be wrong. CDR1 is MNHNY and CDR2 is SVGAGI in the germline V gene (reference sequence). The CDR3 has 14 residues. CDR3 residues: CASSTLPGLLSQFF. CDR3 coding DNA: TGTGCCAGCAGTACTCTCCCTGGACTGCTTTCTCAGTTCTTC.

This chain joins TRBV27 and TRBJ1-5; perhaps TRBD1 as D (5 bases). V was cut by 5 bases and J by 6 bases, with 14 bases left in between. The CDR3 covers 14 residues. Germline V lookup: CDR1 MNHEY, CDR2 SMNVEV (reference sequence). The CDR3 protein is CASSAQGTIQPQHF. The CDR3 coding sequence is TGTGCCAGCAGTGCGCAGGGTACTATTCAGCCCCAGCATTTT.

This clonotype was counted a few times. The chain carries TRBV5-1 and TRBJ1-2, with 8 bases identical to TRBD1. This CDR3 has 13 residues. The germline gives CDR1 SGHRS, CDR2 YFSETQ. Trimming took 3 bases from V and 7 from J; bases not matched to a gene: 5. CDR3 nucleotide sequence: TGCGCCAGCAGCTCGGTAGACAGGGGTGGCTACACCTTC. Residues: CASSSVDRGGYTF.